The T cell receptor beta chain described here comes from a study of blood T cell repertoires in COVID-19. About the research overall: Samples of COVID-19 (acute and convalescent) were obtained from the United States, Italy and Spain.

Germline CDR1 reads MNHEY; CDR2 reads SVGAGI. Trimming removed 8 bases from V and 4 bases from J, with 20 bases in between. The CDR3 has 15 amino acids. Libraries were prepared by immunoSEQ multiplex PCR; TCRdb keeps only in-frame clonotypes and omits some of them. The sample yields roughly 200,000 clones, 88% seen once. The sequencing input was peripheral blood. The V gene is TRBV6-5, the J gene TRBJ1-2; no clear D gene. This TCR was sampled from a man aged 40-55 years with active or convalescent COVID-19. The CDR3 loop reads CASQAGSSPSYGYTF. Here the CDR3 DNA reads TGTGCCAGCCAGGCAGGCTCATCTCCCTCCTATGGCTACACCTTC.